This T cell receptor (beta chain) was captured in a study of neurological immune-mediated disorders. Whole-study findings and limits: There were no CDR3 amino acid sequences shared by expanded clones across subjects, a result suggesting private repertoires in all groups.

TCRdb called the 5' RACE reads again in MiXCR, with one record for every CDR3 protein. The top ten clones hold 2% to 2.5% of a sample with around 28,000 distinct CDR3 sequences, 2.5% of them seen once. The germline V and J ends were trimmed by 5 bases and 4 bases, with 3 bases remaining between them. The CDR3 spans 11 residues. This clonotype was observed at least ten times. Its matching antigen is unknown. The specimen sequenced was PBMCs. V and J are TRBV12-3 or TRBV12-4 and TRBJ2-4; D unclear. The receptor comes from a woman between 50 and 59 years old with multiple sclerosis. The DNA of the CDR3 is TGTGCCAGCAGTACTAAAAACATTCAGTACTTC. Amino acid sequence: CASSTKNIQYF.